These 2 T cell receptor beta chains were sequenced from one sample in a study of metastatic and nonmetastatic thyroid tumors (dated by TCRdb to 2020 to 2021). Preparation of the library involved PCR. The sample was run on an Illumina HiSeq 4000. The public reads were quality trimmed at Q25 with fastp and then assembled into clones with MiXCR by TCRdb, keeping productive beta chains. Recorded for this sample are tens of thousands of clones; about 15% of them occurred a single time. The biggest ten clones account for 2.5% to 3.5% of the sample. None of the patients had been given any treatment before thyroid surgery. Specimen: blood. These receptor sequences come from a female donor with papillary thyroid cancer or a benign thyroid nodule (not recorded which). Some clones in this sample may be carry-over from other donors' samples.

The table lists this clone with many counts. A single base separates this from a much larger clone, so it may be a read error. V is TRBV24-1 and J is TRBJ1-2, with TRBD1 identical over 7 bases. CDR1 is KGHDR and CDR2 is SFDVKD in the germline V gene. The CDR3 length is 14 residues. CDR3 in DNA: TGTACCACCAGTGATGCGGGACAGTCATATGGCTACACCTTC. It yields the protein CTTSDAGQSYGYTF.

In its sample, this clone was seen many times. The chain is built from TRBV27 and TRBJ2-3; D unclear. The CDR3 is 12 residues long. Trimming pared 5 bases from V and 2 bases from J, leaving 5 bases between. Germline assignment: CDR1 MNHEY and CDR2 SMNVEV (reference sequence). This CDR3 reads CASSHHTDTQYF. The CDR3 DNA sequence: TGTGCCAGCAGTCACCACACAGATACGCAGTATTTT.